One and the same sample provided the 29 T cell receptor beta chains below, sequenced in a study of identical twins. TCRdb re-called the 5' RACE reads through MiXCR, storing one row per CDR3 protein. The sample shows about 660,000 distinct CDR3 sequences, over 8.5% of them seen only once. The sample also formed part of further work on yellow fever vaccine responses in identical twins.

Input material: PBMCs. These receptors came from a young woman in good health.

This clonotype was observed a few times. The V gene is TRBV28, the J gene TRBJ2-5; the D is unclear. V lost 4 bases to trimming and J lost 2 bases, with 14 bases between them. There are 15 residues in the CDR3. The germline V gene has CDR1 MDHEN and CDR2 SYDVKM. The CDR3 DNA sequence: TGTGCCAGCAGTTCCCCATCGACTGTACAAGAGACCCAGTACTTC. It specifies CASSSPSTVQETQYF. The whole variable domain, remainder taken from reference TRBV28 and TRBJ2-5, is DVKVTQSSRYLVKRTGEKVFLECVQDMDHENMFWYRQDPGLGLRLIYFSYDVKMKEKGDIPEGYSVSREKKERFSLILESASTNQTSMYLCASSSPSTVQETQYFGPGTRLLVL.

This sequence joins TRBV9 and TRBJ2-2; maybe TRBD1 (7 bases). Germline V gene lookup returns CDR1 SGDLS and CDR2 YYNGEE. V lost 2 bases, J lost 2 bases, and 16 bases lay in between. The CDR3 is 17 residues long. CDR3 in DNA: TGTGCCAGCAGCGTGAGGAGGGGGCAGGCAAACACCGGGGAGCTGTTTTTT. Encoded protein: CASSVRRGQANTGELFF.

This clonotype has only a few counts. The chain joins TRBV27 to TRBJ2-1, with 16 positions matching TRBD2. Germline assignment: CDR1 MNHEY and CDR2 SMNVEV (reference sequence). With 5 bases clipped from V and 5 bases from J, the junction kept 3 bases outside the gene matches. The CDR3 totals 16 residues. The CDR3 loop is CASSQGLAGGHNEQFF. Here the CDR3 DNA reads TGTGCCAGCAGTCAGGGACTAGCGGGAGGGCACAATGAGCAGTTCTTC.

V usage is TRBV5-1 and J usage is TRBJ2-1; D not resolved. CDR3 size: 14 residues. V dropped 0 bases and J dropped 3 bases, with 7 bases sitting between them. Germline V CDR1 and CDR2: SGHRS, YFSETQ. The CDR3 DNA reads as TGCGCCAGCAGCTTGGAGGCAGACTACAATGAGCAGTTCTTC. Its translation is CASSLEADYNEQFF.

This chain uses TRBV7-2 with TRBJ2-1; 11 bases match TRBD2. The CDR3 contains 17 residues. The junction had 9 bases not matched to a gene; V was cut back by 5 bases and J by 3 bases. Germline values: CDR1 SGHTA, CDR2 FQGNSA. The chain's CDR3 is CASSPIWLAGGYNEQFF. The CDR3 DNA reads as TGTGCCAGCAGCCCGATCTGGCTAGCGGGAGGCTACAATGAGCAGTTCTTC.

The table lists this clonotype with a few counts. The CDR3 loop reads CASSLGAGKPQHF. The CDR3 DNA sequence: TGTGCCAGCAGTTTAGGTGCGGGTAAGCCCCAGCATTTT. This chain connects TRBV12-3 or TRBV12-4 to TRBJ1-5; no clear D. V gave up 1 base and J gave up 8 bases, with 9 bases separating them. This CDR3 is 13 amino acids long.

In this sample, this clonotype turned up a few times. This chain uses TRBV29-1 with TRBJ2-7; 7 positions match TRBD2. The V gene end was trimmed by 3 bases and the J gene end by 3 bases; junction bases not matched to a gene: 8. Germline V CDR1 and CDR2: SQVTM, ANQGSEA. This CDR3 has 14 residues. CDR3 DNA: TGCAGCGTTGAGCTGGCGGGAGAGGGCTACGAGCAGTACTTC. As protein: CSVELAGEGYEQYF.

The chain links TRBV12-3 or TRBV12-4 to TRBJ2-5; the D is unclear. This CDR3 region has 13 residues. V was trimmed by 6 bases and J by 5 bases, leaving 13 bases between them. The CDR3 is CASSSAVRETQYF. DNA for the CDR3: TGTGCCAGCAGCTCGGCGGTGCGGGAGACCCAGTACTTC.

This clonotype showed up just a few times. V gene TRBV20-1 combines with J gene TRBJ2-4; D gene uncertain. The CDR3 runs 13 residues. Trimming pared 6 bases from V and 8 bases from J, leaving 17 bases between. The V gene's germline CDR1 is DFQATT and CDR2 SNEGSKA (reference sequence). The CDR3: CSASTYDGDIQYF. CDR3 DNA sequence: TGCAGTGCCTCGACATACGATGGGGACATTCAGTACTTC.

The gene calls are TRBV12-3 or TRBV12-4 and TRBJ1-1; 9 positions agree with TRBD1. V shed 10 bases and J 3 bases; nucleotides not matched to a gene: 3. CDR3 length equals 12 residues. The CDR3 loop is CAIGDRDTEAFF. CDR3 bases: TGTGCCATCGGGGACAGGGACACTGAAGCTTTCTTT.

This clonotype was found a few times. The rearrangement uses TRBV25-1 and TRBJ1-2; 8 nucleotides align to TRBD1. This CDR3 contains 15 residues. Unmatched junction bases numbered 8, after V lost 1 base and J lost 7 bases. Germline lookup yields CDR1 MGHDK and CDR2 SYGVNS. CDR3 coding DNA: TGTGCCAGCAGTGAATTAGTTGTCCAGGGGGCTGGCTACACCTTC. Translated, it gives CASSELVVQGAGYTF.

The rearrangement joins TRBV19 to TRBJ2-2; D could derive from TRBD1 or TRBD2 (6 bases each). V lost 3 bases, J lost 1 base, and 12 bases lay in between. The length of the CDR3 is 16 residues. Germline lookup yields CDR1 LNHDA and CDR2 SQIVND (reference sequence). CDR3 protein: CASSMGGRLNTGELFF. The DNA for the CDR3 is TGTGCCAGTAGTATGGGGGGCAGACTGAACACCGGGGAGCTGTTTTTT. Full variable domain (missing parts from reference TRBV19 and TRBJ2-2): DGGITQSPKYLFRKEGQNVTLSCEQNLNHDAMYWYRQDPGQGLRLIYYSQIVNDFQKGDIAEGYSVSREKKESFPLTVTSAQKNPTAFYLCASSMGGRLNTGELFFGEGSRLTVL.

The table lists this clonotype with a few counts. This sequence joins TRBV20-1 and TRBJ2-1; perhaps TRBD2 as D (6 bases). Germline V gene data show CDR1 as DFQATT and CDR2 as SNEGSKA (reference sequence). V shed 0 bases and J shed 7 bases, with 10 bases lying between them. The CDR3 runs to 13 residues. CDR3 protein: CSARDIGGNEQFF. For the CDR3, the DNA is TGCAGTGCTAGAGATATCGGGGGAAATGAGCAGTTCTTC.

The DNA for the CDR3 is TGCGCCAGCAGTGAGCCTACAAACGGAGGACAGGGGGCTTACACCGGGGAGCTGTTTTTT. This codes for CASSEPTNGGQGAYTGELFF. The rearrangement links TRBV10-1 to TRBJ2-2; 11 bases align to TRBD1. CDR1 is WNHNN and CDR2 is SYGVQD in the germline V gene (reference sequence). The length of the CDR3 is 20 residues. After removal of 2 bases from V and 3 bases from J, the junction contained 14 bases not matched to a gene.

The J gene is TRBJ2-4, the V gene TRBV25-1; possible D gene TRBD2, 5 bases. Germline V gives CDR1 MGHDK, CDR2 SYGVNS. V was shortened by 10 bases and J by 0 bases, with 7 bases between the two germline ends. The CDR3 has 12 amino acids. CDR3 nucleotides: TGTGCCATCGAGGGAGCCAAAAACATTCAGTACTTC. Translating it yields CAIEGAKNIQYF. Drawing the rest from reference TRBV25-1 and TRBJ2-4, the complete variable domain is EADIYQTPRYLVIGTGKKITLECSQTMGHDKMYWYQQDPGMELHLIHYSYGVNSTEKGDLSSESTVSRIRTEHFPLTLESARPSHTSQYLCAIEGAKNIQYFGAGTRLSVL.

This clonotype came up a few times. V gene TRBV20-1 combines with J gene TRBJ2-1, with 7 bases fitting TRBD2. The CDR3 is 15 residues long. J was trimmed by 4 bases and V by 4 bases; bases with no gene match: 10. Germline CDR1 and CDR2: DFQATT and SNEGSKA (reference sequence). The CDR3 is CSAIYFSGYYNEQFF. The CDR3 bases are TGCAGTGCTATCTACTTTAGCGGGTATTACAATGAGCAGTTCTTC.

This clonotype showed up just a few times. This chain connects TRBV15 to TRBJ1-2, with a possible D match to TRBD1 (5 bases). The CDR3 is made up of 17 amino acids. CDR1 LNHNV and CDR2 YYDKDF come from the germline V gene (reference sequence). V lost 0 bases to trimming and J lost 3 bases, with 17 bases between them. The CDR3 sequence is CATSRDLWGDGDYGYTF. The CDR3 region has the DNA TGTGCCACCAGCAGAGACCTTTGGGGGGATGGTGACTATGGCTACACCTTC.

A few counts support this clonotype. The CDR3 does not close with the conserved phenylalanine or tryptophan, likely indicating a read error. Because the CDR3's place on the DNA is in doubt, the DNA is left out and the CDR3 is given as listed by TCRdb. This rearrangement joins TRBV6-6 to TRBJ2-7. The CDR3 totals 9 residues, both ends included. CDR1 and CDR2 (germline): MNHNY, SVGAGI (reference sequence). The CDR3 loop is CASSDYREI.

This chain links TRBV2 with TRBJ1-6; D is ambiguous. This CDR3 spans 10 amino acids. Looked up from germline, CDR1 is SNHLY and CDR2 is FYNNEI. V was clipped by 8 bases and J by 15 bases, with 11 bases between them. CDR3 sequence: CASAYSLLHF. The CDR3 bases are TGTGCCAGCGCATATTCCCTCCTCCACTTT.

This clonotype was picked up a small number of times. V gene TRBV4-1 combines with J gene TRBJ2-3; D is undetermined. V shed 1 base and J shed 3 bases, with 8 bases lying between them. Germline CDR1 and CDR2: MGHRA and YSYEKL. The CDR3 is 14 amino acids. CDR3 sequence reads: CASSQVGLTDTQYF. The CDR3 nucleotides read TGCGCCAGCAGCCAAGTCGGGCTTACAGATACGCAGTATTTT.

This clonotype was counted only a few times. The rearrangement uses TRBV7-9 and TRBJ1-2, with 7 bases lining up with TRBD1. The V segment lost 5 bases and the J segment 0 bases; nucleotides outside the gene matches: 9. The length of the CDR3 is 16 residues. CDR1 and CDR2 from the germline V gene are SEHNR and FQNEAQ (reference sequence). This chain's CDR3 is CASSRDSKAPNYGYTF. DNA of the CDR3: TGTGCCAGCAGCCGGGACAGCAAAGCTCCTAACTATGGCTACACCTTC.

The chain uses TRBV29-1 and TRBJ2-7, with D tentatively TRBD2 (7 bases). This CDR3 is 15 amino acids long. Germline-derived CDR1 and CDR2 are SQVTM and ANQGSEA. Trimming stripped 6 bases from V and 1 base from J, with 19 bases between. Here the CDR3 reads CSVRGGGSSSYEQYF. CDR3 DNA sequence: TGCAGCGTGAGAGGGGGGGGCAGTTCGTCCTACGAGCAGTACTTC.

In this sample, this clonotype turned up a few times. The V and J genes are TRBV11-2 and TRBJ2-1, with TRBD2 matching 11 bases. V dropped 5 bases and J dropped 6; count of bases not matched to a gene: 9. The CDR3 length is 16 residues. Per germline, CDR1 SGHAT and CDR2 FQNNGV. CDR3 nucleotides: TGTGCCAGCAGCGCCGCCTCCGGGACTAGCGGCAATGAGCAGTTCTTC. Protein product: CASSAASGTSGNEQFF.

The CDR3 reads CASSLDRVINIQYF. In DNA, the CDR3 is TGTGCCAGCAGCTTAGACAGGGTAATAAACATTCAGTACTTC. This chain uses TRBV6-2 or TRBV6-3 with TRBJ2-4; 7 bases align to TRBD1. This CDR3 is 14 amino acids long. V was clipped by 6 bases and J by 6 bases; unmatched bases: 8. Germline CDR1 is MNHEY and CDR2 is SVGEGT.

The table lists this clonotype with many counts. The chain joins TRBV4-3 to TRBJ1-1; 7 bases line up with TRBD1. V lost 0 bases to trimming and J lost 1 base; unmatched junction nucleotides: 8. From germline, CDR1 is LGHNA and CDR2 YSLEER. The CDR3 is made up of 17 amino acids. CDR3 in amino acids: CASSQEGDRGRNTEAFF. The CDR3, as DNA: TGCGCCAGCAGCCAAGAAGGGGACAGAGGGCGGAACACTGAAGCTTTCTTT.

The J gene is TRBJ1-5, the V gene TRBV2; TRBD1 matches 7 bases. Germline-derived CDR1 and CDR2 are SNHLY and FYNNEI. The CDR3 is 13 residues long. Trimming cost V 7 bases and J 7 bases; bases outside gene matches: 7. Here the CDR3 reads CASKGQEGQPQHF. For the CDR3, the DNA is TGTGCCAGCAAAGGACAGGAAGGACAGCCCCAGCATTTT.

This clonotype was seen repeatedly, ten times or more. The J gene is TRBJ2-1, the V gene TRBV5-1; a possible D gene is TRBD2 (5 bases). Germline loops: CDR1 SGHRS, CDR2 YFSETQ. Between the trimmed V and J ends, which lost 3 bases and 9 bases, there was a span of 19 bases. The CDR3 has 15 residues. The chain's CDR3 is CASSSGSGAGGEQFF. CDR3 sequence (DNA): TGCGCCAGCAGCTCCGGCTCTGGAGCAGGAGGTGAGCAGTTCTTC.

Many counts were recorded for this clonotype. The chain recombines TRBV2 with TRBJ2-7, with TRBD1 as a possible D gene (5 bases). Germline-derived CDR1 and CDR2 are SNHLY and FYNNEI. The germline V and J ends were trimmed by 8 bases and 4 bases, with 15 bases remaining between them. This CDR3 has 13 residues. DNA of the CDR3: TGTGCCAGCGACAGTACAGATGTATACGAGCAGTACTTC. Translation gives CASDSTDVYEQYF.

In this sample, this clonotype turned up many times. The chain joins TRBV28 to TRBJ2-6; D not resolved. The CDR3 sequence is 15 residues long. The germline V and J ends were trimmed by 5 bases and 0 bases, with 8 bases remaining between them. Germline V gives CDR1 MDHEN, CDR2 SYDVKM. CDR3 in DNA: TGTGCCAGCAGTCCAGGTCGCTCTGGGGCCAACGTCCTGACTTTC. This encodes CASSPGRSGANVLTF.